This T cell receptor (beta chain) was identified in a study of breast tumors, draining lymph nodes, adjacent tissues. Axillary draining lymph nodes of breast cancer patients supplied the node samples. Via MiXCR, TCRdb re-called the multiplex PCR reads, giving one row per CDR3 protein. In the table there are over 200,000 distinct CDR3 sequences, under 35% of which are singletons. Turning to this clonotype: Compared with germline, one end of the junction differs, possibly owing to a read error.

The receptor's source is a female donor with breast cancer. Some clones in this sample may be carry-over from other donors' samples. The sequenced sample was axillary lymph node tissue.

Here the CDR3 DNA reads TGTGCCAGCAGCTTGACGGACTACCAAGAGACCCAGCACTTC. Translating gives CASSLTDYQETQHF. This chain connects TRBV7-9 to TRBJ2-5; possible D gene TRBD2, 6 bases. Per the germline V gene, CDR1 is SEHNR and CDR2 is FQNEAQ (reference sequence). The CDR3 contains 14 residues.